This T cell receptor beta chain was recorded in a study of blood T cells in healthy people across ages. Study overall: Capture via template switching afforded approximately one barcoded beta molecule per two T cells.

A J-beta primer mix and a sample-barcoded 5' primer were used in a second PCR of about 7 to 12 cycles. TCRdb analysed the 5' RACE reads with MiXCR anew, one entry per CDR3 protein. This sample carries some 1.5 million distinct CDR3 sequences, roughly 28% of them seen once, and the ten largest clones take about 8%. This clonotype has a handful of counts. Its antigen is not identified. Germline lookup yields CDR1 SGHRS and CDR2 YFSETQ. The CDR3 has 12 residues. V gave up 7 bases and J gave up 4 bases, with 11 bases separating them. General study results and limits: Long-lived donors exceeded aged donors in naive CD4+ cells and diversity. A strong correlation between TCR beta diversity and naive T cell percentage was seen.

The chain couples TRBV5-1 to TRBJ2-5; D is possibly TRBD1 (5 bases). Source material: blood. This TCR came from a woman aged 25-40 years in good health. The CDR3: CASADRGETQYF. CDR3 bases: TGCGCCAGCGCAGACAGAGGAGAGACCCAGTACTTC.